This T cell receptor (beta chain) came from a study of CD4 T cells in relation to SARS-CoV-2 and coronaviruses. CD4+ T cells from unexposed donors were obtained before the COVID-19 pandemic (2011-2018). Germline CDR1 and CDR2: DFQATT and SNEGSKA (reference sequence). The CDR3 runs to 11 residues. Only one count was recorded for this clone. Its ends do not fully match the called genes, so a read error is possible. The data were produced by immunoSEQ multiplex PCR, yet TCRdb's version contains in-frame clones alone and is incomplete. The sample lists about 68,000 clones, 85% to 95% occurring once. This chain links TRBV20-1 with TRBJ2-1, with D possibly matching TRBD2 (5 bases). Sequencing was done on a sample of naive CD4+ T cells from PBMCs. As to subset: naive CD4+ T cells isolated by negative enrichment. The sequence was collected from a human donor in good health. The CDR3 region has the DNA TGCAGTGCTAGCCAAGAACTAGATTCCCTCTTC. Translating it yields CSASQELDSLF.